This T cell receptor (beta chain) was documented in a study of post-analysis software for immune sequencing data. At the level of the study: Disease courses included relapsing-remitting, secondary progressive and progressive-relapsing multiple sclerosis. Study conclusions and caveats: Patients used a handful of TRBV segments, including TRBV5-6, TRBV5-1 and TRBV20-1, more often than controls. Significantly lower normalized Chao1 diversity was found in patients with multiple sclerosis relative to controls. Clustering by F measure revealed strong co-clustering among samples prepared together in one batch.

Carried by the TCR beta cDNA libraries were unique molecular identifiers. Once about 0.95 to 10 million T cells were used, about 490,000 cDNA molecules resulted. TCRdb reanalysed the PCR reads using MiXCR and keeps one entry per CDR3 protein. In the table there are around 710,000 distinct CDR3 sequences, around 42% of which are singletons. On this clonotype: Its antigen remains unidentified.

The CDR3 extends over 10 amino acids. V lost 4 bases and J lost 10, with 8 bases in between. Germline-derived CDR1 and CDR2 are DFQATT and SNEGSKA (reference sequence). The receptor was derived from a girl aged 5 to 17 with multiple sclerosis. The rearrangement uses TRBV20-1 and TRBJ2-1; D remains unclear. The sequenced sample consisted of blood. DNA for the CDR3: TGCAGTGCTAAGGTTTCGGAGCAGTTCTTC. This translates into CSAKVSEQFF.